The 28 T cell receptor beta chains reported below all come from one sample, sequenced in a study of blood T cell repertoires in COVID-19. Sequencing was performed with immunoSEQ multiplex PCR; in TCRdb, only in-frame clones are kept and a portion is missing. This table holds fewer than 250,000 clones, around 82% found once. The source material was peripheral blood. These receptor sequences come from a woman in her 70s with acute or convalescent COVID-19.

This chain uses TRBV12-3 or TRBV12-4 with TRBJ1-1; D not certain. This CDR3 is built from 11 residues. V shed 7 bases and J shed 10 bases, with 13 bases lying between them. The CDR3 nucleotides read TGTGCCAGCACCCTCGGGAGTGTAGCTTTCTTT. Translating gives CASTLGSVAFF.

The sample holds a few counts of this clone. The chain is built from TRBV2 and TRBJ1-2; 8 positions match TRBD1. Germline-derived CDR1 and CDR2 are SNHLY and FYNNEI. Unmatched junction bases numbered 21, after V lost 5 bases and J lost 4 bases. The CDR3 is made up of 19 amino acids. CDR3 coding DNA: TGTGCCAGCAGTACGCCGGGACAGGCTCTAGGAAGCCTAAGCTATGGCTACACCTTC. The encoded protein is CASSTPGQALGSLSYGYTF.

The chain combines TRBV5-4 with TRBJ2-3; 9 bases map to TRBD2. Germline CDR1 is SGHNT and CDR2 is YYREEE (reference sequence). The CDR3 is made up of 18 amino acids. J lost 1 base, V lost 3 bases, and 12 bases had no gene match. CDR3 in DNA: TGTGCCAGCAGCTCACACGCGGGGGGGCGGGAAGGCACAGATACGCAGTATTTT. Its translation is CASSSHAGGREGTDTQYF.

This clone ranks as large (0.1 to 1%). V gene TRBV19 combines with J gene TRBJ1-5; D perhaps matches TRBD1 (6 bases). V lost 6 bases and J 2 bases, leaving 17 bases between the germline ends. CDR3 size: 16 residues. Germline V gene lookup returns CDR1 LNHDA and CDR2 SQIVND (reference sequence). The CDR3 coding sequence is TGTGCCAGTAGCCCAGGACAGCCCATGGGCAATCAGCCCCAGCATTTT. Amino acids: CASSPGQPMGNQPQHF.

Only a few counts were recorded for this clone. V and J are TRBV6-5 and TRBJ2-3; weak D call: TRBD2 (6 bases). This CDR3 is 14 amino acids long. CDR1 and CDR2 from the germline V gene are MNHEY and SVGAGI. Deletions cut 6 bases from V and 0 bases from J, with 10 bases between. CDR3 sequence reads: CASRPGLSTDTQYF. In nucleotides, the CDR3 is TGTGCCAGCAGACCGGGACTCAGCACAGATACGCAGTATTTT.

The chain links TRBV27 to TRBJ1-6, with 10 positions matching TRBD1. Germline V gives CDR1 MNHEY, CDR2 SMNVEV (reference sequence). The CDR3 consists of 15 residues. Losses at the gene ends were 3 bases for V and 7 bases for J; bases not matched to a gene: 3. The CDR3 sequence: CASSLKGQGNSPLHF. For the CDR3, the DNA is TGTGCCAGCAGTTTGAAGGGACAGGGGAATTCACCCCTCCACTTT.

The CDR3 here is CASSLGTGWTGNTEAFF. In DNA form, the CDR3 reads TGCGCCAGCAGCTTGGGGACAGGGTGGACGGGGAACACTGAAGCTTTCTTT. The chain employs TRBV5-1 and TRBJ1-1, with 8 bases matching TRBD1. The CDR3 extends over 17 amino acids. The J segment lost 1 base and the V segment lost 0 bases, leaving 8 bases of the junction unmatched. CDR1 is SGHRS, CDR2 YFSETQ, per germline.

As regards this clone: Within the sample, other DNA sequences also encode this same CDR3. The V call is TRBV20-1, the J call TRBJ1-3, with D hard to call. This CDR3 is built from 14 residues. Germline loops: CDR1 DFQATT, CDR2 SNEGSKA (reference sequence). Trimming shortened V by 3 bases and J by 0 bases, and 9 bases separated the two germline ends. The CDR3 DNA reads TGCAGTGCTAGTCTAGAGAGCTCTGGAAACACCATATATTTT. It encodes CSASLESSGNTIYF.

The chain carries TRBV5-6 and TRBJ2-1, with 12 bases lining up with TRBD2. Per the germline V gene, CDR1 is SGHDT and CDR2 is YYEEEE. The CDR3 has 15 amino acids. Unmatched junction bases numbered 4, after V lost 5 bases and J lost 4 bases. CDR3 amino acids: CASSAGTSGYNEQFF. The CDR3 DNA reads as TGTGCCAGCAGTGCCGGGACTAGCGGGTACAATGAGCAGTTCTTC.

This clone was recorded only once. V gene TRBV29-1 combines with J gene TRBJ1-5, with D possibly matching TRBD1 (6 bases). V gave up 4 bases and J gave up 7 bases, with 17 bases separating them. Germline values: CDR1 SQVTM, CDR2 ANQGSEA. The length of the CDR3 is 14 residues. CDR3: CSVGDLQGSQPQHF. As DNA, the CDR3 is TGCAGCGTTGGTGACCTACAGGGAAGCCAGCCCCAGCATTTT.

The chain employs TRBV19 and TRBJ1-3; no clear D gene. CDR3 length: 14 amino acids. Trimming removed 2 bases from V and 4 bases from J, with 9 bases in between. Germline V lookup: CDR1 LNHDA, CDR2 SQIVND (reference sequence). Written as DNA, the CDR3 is TGTGCCAGTAGTATACTGGCAGAAGGAAACACCATATATTTT. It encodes CASSILAEGNTIYF.

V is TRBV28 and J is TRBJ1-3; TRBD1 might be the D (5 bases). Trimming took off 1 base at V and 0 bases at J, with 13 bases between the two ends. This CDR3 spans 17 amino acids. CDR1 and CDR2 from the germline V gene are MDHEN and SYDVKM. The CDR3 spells CASSLFGRALSGNTIYF. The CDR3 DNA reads TGTGCCAGCAGTTTATTTGGCAGGGCTCTCTCTGGAAACACCATATATTTT.

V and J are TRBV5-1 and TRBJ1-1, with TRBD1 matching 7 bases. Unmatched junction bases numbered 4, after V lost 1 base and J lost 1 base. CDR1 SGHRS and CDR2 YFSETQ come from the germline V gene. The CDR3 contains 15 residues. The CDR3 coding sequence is TGCGCCAGCAGCTTGTGGACAGGATCGAACACTGAAGCTTTCTTT. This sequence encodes CASSLWTGSNTEAFF.

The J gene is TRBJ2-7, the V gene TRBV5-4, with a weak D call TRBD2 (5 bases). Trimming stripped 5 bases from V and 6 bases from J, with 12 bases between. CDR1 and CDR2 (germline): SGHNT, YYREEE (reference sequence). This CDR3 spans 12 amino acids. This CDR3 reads CASSQDSGEQYF. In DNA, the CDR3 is TGTGCCAGCAGTCAGGACTCCGGCGAGCAGTACTTC.

The CDR3 DNA sequence: TGTGCCAGCAGCCAGCAGACAGGGAACTATGGCTACACCTTC. Translated: CASSQQTGNYGYTF. The chain carries TRBV14 and TRBJ1-2; 7 positions agree with TRBD1. The V gene end was trimmed by 3 bases and the J gene end by 2 bases; junction bases not matched to a gene: 3. The V gene's germline CDR1 is SGHDN and CDR2 FVKESK. The CDR3 is 14 residues long.

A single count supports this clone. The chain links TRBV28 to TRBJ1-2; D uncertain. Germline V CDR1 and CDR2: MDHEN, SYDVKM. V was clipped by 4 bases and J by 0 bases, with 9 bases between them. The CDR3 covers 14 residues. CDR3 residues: CASSSGGTNYGYTF. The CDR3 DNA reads TGTGCCAGCAGTTCTGGAGGGACTAACTATGGCTACACCTTC.

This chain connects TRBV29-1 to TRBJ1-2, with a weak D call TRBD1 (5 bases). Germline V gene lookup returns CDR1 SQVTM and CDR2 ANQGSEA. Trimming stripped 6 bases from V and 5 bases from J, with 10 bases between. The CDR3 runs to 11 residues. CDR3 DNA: TGCAGCGTAGGAGGGGCTTATGGCTACACCTTC. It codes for CSVGGAYGYTF.

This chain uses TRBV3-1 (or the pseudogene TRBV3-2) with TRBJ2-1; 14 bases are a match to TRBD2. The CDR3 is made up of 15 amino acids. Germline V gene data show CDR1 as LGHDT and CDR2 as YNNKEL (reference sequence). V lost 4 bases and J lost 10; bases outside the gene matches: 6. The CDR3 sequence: CASSLGTSGGQEQFF. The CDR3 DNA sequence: TGTGCCAGCAGCCTCGGGACTAGCGGGGGTCAAGAGCAGTTCTTC.

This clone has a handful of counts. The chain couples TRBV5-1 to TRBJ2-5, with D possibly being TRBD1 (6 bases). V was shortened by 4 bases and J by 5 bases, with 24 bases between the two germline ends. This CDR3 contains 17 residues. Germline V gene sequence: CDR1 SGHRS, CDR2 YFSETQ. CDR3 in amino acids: CASSPMTGPVGWETQYF. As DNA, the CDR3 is TGCGCCAGCAGCCCCATGACAGGACCCGTAGGGTGGGAGACCCAGTACTTC.

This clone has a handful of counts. CDR3 sequence (DNA): TGTGCCAGTAGTATATGGGCAGGGGCTGGGACTGAAGCTTTCTTT. The encoded protein is CASSIWAGAGTEAFF. This chain joins TRBV19 and TRBJ1-1, with D maybe TRBD1 (6 bases). The germline V and J ends were trimmed by 2 bases and 5 bases, with 15 bases remaining between them. The germline V gene encodes CDR1 LNHDA and CDR2 SQIVND (reference sequence). CDR3 size: 15 residues.

CDR3 in amino acids: CASSYRRGPQETQYF. The DNA for the CDR3 is TGTGCCAGCAGCTACCGGAGGGGGCCCCAAGAGACCCAGTACTTC. The gene calls are TRBV11-3 and TRBJ2-5; tentative D call: TRBD1 (7 bases). The V gene lost 4 bases and the J gene lost 1 base, with 13 bases spanning the gap. The CDR3 loop spans 15 amino acids. Per the germline V gene, CDR1 is SGHNT and CDR2 is YENEEA.

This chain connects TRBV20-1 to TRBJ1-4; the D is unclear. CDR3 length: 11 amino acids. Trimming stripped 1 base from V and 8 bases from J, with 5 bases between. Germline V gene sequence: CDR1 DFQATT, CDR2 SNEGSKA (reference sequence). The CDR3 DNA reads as TGCAGTGCTAGAGCTGGCGAAAAACTGTTTTTT. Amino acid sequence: CSARAGEKLFF.

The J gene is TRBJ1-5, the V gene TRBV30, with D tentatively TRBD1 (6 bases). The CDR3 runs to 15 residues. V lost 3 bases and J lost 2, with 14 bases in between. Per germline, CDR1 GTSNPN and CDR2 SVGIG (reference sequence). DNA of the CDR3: TGTGCCTGGAGAACAGCGGGGACACGCAATCAGCCCCAGCATTTT. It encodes CAWRTAGTRNQPQHF.

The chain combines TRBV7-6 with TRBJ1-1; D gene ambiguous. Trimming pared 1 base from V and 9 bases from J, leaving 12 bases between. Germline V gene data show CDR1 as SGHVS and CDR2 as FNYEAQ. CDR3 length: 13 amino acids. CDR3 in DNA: TGTGCCAGCAGCTTAGAATCGGGTAGGAAAGCTTTCTTT. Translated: CASSLESGRKAFF.

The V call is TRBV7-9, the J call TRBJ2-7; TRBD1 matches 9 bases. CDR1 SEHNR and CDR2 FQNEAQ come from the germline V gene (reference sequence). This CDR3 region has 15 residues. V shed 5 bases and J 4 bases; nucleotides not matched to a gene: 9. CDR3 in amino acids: CASSRLGQGRYEQYF. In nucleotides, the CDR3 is TGTGCCAGCAGCCGCCTTGGACAGGGGAGGTACGAGCAGTACTTC.

The chain's CDR3 is CASRDRGNSPLHF. The CDR3 DNA is TGTGCCAGCAGGGACAGGGGTAATTCACCCCTCCACTTT. The V gene is TRBV6-5, the J gene TRBJ1-6, with 9 bases identical to TRBD1. CDR1 and CDR2 from the germline V gene are MNHEY and SVGAGI. The junction had 0 bases not matched to a gene; V was cut back by 6 bases and J by 6 bases. CDR3 size: 13 residues.

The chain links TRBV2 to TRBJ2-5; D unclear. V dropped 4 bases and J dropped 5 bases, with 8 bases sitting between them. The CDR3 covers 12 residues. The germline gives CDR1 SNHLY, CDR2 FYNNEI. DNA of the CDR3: TGTGCCAGCAGTGTAGTACCCGAGACCCAGTACTTC. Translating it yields CASSVVPETQYF.

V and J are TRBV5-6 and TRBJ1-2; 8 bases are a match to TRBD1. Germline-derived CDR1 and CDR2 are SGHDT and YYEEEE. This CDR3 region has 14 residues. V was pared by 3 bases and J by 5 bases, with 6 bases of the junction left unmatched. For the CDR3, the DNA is TGTGCCAGCAGCTGGACAGGGTCCGGATATGGCTACACCTTC. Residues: CASSWTGSGYGYTF.